The clone carrying this TCR beta chain was observed at least ten times. This record comes from a study of CD8 T cells in ankylosing spondylitis. MiXCR, run by TCRdb on the 5' RACE reads, gives a single entry per CDR3 protein. The repertoire consists of 150,000 to 200,000 distinct CDR3 sequences, with about an eighth occurring once and the leading ten covering 9.5% to 11%. The CDR3 runs 13 residues. The germline V gene encodes CDR1 ENHRY and CDR2 SYGVKD. The germline V and J ends were trimmed by 10 bases and 4 bases, with 16 bases remaining between them. The V gene is TRBV10-3, the J gene TRBJ2-5; the D is unclear. The receptor was isolated from a female donor with ankylosing spondylitis or in good health (not recorded which). The sequenced sample was blood, either unsorted or a sorted T cell fraction (not recorded which). In nucleotides, the CDR3 is TGTGCCACCACTAATAGTATCCGAGAGACCCAGTACTTC. Amino acids: CATTNSIRETQYF.